This note documents a single T cell receptor beta chain sequence. The target antigen is unknown. The CDR3 length is 14 residues. Germline V gives CDR1 SQVTM, CDR2 ANQGSEA. V was pared by 6 bases and J by 0 bases, with 5 bases of the junction left unmatched. Libraries were prepared by immunoSEQ multiplex PCR; TCRdb keeps only in-frame clonotypes and omits some of them. The sample holds about 96,000 clones, 90% seen once. The data were obtained in a study of OX40 agonist ivuxolimab in advanced cancers. Study context: Treatment received earlier with anti-PD-1, anti-PD-L1 or anti-CTLA-4 agents was allowed, and more than 35% had some. Points from the study as a whole: At doses 0.1 to 3.0 mg/kg, CD4+ and CD8+ clones expanded.

The sequencing used CD4+ or CD8+ T cells sorted from blood, collected in a trial of the OX40 agonist ivuxolimab. The chain couples TRBV29-1 to TRBJ1-3; 7 bases are shared with TRBD1. The receptor was isolated from an adult with an advanced solid tumor such as melanoma, head and neck, liver or kidney cancer. This chain's CDR3 is CSVETGVSGNTIYF. The DNA of the CDR3 is TGCAGCGTCGAAACAGGGGTCTCTGGAAACACCATATATTTT.